What follows are 16 T cell receptor beta chains derived from one specimen sequenced in a study of shared clonotypes between healthy human individuals. Assay used: immunoSEQ multiplex PCR; TCRdb lists only in-frame clones, some missing. The data hold roughly 1,800,000 clones, with around 96% observed a single time. Selected positively for CCR7 and CD45RO-negative, naive CD8 cells excluded terminally differentiated effector memory CD45RA+ cells. Material: naive CD8+ T cells sorted from blood. The receptor set was obtained from a man younger than 35 in good health.

The CDR3 loop reads CASSEGVYGDTQYF. Here the CDR3 DNA reads TGTGCCAGCAGTGAAGGTGTTTACGGAGATACGCAGTATTTT. The J gene is TRBJ2-3, the V gene TRBV6-1; D uncertain. Trimming shortened V by 1 base and J by 5 bases, and 10 bases separated the two germline ends. Germline loops: CDR1 MNHNS, CDR2 SASEGT. CDR3 length: 14 residues.

The chain couples TRBV4-1 to TRBJ1-3; the D is unclear. Germline CDR1 MGHRA, CDR2 YSYEKL. The CDR3 runs 16 residues. Trimming took 1 base from V and 0 from J, leaving 10 bases between them. In DNA, the CDR3 is TGCGCCAGCAGCCAAGTCGCCGGGAGCTCTGGAAACACCATATATTTT. It codes for CASSQVAGSSGNTIYF.

The chain couples TRBV2 to TRBJ1-2; 9 bases fit TRBD1. The CDR3 contains 13 residues. The V and J ends lost 5 bases and 4 bases, in that order; junction bases with no gene match: 2. Germline CDR1 and CDR2: SNHLY and FYNNEI. CDR3 residues: CASSSTGGYGYTF. CDR3 nucleotides: TGTGCCAGCAGTTCGACAGGGGGCTATGGCTACACCTTC.

For this clone: In the same sample, other DNA sequences code for this CDR3. The chain has TRBV7-9 and TRBJ2-1; no clear D. V shed 1 base and J shed 0 bases, with 10 bases lying between them. The germline gives CDR1 SEHNR, CDR2 FQNEAQ (reference sequence). The CDR3 length is 16 residues. Here the CDR3 DNA reads TGTGCCAGCAGCTTAGTGGGGTCCAGCTCCTACAATGAGCAGTTCTTC. Protein sequence: CASSLVGSSSYNEQFF.

The rearrangement uses TRBV6-1 and TRBJ2-7; D may be TRBD1 or TRBD2 (6 bases each). The CDR3 is 14 amino acids. Germline CDR1 reads MNHNS; CDR2 reads SASEGT. V was trimmed by 10 bases and J by 0 bases, leaving 16 bases between them. Here the CDR3 reads CAIFGGGFSYEQYF. CDR3 coding DNA: TGTGCCATCTTTGGAGGGGGGTTCTCCTACGAGCAGTACTTC.

This chain connects TRBV11-1 to TRBJ1-1; TRBD1 might be the D (6 bases). V was pared by 1 base and J by 1 base, with 13 bases between. The germline V gene encodes CDR1 SGHAT and CDR2 FQDESV (reference sequence). The CDR3 covers 16 residues. The CDR3, as DNA: TGTGCCAGCAGCTTAGGATGGGGGGCCGAGAACACTGAAGCTTTCTTT. Protein: CASSLGWGAENTEAFF. Based on the CDR3 plus reference TRBV11-1 and TRBJ1-1, the full variable domain is EAEVAQSPRYKITEKSQAVAFWCDPISGHATLYWYRQILGQGPELLVQFQDESVVDDSQLPKDRFSAERLKGVDSTLKIQPAELGDSAMYLCASSLGWGAENTEAFFGQGTRLTVV.

The chain employs TRBV5-1 and TRBJ2-7; TRBD1 matches at 7 bases. The CDR3 covers 16 residues. The germline V gene encodes CDR1 SGHRS and CDR2 YFSETQ. V was pared by 4 bases and J by 5 bases, with 15 bases of the junction left unmatched. CDR3: CASSVLPGQPPNEQYF. CDR3 DNA sequence: TGCGCCAGCAGCGTTCTCCCGGGACAGCCTCCTAACGAGCAGTACTTC.

The CDR3 DNA reads TGTGCCAGCAGTGAACACAGGGTCTCCGACACCGGGGAGCTGTTTTTT. Translating it yields CASSEHRVSDTGELFF. The chain uses TRBV25-1 and TRBJ2-2, with a possible D match to TRBD1 (6 bases). The CDR3 is 16 residues long. Trimming cost V 2 bases and J 3 bases, with 13 bases left between them. CDR1 is MGHDK and CDR2 is SYGVNS in the germline V gene.

This clone appeared once. The chain links TRBV11-2 to TRBJ2-1; D tentatively fits TRBD1 or TRBD2 (5 bases each). V was trimmed by 5 bases and J by 3 bases, leaving 11 bases between them. The CDR3 has 14 amino acids. The germline CDR1 and CDR2 sequences are SGHAT and FQNNGV. The CDR3 is CASSTRDGYNEQFF. CDR3 bases: TGTGCCAGCAGCACCCGGGACGGCTACAATGAGCAGTTCTTC.

V and J are TRBV27 and TRBJ1-2; D perhaps matches TRBD1 (5 bases). This CDR3 contains 15 residues. Between the trimmed V and J ends, which lost 3 bases and 2 bases, there was a span of 13 bases. CDR1 and CDR2 from the germline V gene are MNHEY and SMNVEV (reference sequence). The CDR3 region has the DNA TGTGCCAGCAGTTTGTTAGGGGCTGGGAACTATGGCTACACCTTC. This encodes CASSLLGAGNYGYTF.

The chain joins TRBV6-6 to TRBJ1-1; D unclear. Looked up from germline, CDR1 is MNHNY and CDR2 is SVGAGI (reference sequence). V dropped 7 bases and J dropped 1 base, with 10 bases sitting between them. This CDR3 contains 13 residues. The CDR3 nucleotides read TGTGCCAGCACCAACCCAGAGAACACTGAAGCTTTCTTT. This encodes CASTNPENTEAFF.

The genes are TRBV5-1 and TRBJ2-3; 11 nucleotides line up with TRBD2. V was pared by 0 bases and J by 2 bases, with 2 bases of the junction left unmatched. This CDR3 is built from 16 residues. CDR1 and CDR2 (germline): SGHRS, YFSETQ. The CDR3 spells CASSLGLAGLTDTQYF. For the CDR3, the DNA is TGCGCCAGCAGCTTGGGACTAGCGGGACTCACAGATACGCAGTATTTT. The entire variable domain, with the rest obtained from reference TRBV5-1 and TRBJ2-3, is as follows: KAGVTQTPRYLIKTRGQQVTLSCSPISGHRSVSWYQQTPGQGLQFLFEYFSETQRNKGNFPGRFSGRQFSNSRSEMNVSTLELGDSALYLCASSLGLAGLTDTQYFGPGTRLTVL.

The chain has TRBV4-2 and TRBJ2-1, with D perhaps matching TRBD1 (6 bases). Between the trimmed V and J ends, which lost 0 bases and 7 bases, there was a span of 19 bases. There are 17 residues in the CDR3. Germline loops: CDR1 LGHNA, CDR2 YNFKEQ. The CDR3 DNA reads TGTGCCAGCAGCCAAGATCTACAGGGCTTCGCGGTAAATGAGCAGTTCTTC. Protein product: CASSQDLQGFAVNEQFF.

This clone has a single count. The chain joins TRBV30 to TRBJ2-2; D is possibly TRBD2 (6 bases). Germline-derived CDR1 and CDR2 are GTSNPN and SVGIG (reference sequence). CDR3 length equals 14 residues. The V end was cut by 1 base, the J end by 6 bases, with 12 bases between. CDR3 sequence (DNA): TGTGCCTGGAGTGGGGAAACGGGGGCCGGGGAGCTGTTTTTT. Translated, it gives CAWSGETGAGELFF.

The count of this clone is one. The chain carries TRBV2 and TRBJ2-5, with 7 bases that match TRBD2. V lost 6 bases, J lost 5 bases, and 9 bases stayed unmatched. The CDR3 length is 14 residues. Germline CDR1 reads SNHLY; CDR2 reads FYNNEI. Written as DNA, the CDR3 is TGTGCCAGCAGACACTGGGACGGGGGGGAGACCCAGTACTTC. It encodes CASRHWDGGETQYF.

This sequence joins TRBV5-1 and TRBJ2-4; maybe TRBD2 (5 bases). Germline assignment: CDR1 SGHRS and CDR2 YFSETQ. The ends were cut back, 4 bases at V and 5 bases at J, with 16 bases in the middle. The CDR3 contains 15 residues. CDR3 residues: CASSLRVGAQNIQYF. CDR3 nucleotides: TGCGCCAGCAGCCTGCGGGTCGGCGCCCAAAACATTCAGTACTTC.